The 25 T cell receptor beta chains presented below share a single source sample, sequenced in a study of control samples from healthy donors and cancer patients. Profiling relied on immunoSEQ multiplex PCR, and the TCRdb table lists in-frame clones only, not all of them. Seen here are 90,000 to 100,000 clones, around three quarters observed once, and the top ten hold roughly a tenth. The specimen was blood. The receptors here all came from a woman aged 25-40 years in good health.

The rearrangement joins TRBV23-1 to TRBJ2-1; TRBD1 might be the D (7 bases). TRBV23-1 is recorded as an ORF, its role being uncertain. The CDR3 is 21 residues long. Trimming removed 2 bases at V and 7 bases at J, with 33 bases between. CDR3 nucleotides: TGCGCCAGCAGTCAAGCCCATACTGCGGGGTATTGGAGGGGGCGCAGGAATGAGCAGTTCTTC. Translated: CASSQAHTAGYWRGRRNEQFF.

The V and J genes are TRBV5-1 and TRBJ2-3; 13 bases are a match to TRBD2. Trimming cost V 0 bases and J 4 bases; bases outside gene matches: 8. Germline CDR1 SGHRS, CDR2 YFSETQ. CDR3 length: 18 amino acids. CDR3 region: CASSLAGLAGARPDTQYF. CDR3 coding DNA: TGCGCCAGCAGCTTGGCCGGACTAGCGGGGGCCCGCCCAGATACGCAGTATTTT. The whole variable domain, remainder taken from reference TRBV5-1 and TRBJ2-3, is KAGVTQTPRYLIKTRGQQVTLSCSPISGHRSVSWYQQTPGQGLQFLFEYFSETQRNKGNFPGRFSGRQFSNSRSEMNVSTLELGDSALYLCASSLAGLAGARPDTQYFGPGTRLTVL.

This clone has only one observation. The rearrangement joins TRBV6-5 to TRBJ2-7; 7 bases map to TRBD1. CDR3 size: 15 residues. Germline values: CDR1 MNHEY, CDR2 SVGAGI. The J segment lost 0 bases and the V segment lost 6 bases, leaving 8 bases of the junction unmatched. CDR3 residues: CASSRRGTFSYEQYF. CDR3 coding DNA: TGTGCCAGCAGCCGCAGGGGGACGTTCTCCTACGAGCAGTACTTC.

CDR3 region: CASSPRTGDSPGNTIYF. CDR3 DNA sequence: TGTGCCAGCAGTCCGCGGACAGGGGACAGCCCTGGAAACACCATATATTTT. The rearrangement links TRBV6-2 or TRBV6-3 to TRBJ1-3; TRBD1 aligns across 9 bases. Germline V gene sequence: CDR1 MNHEY, CDR2 SVGEGT. There are 17 residues in the CDR3. V trimming: 5 bases; J trimming: 2 bases; junction bases outside the gene matches: 10.

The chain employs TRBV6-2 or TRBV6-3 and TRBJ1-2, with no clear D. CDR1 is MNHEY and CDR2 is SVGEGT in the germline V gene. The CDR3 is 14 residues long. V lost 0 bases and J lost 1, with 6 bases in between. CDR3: CASSYSPLNYGYTF. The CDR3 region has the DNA TGTGCCAGCAGTTACTCCCCGCTTAACTATGGCTACACCTTC.

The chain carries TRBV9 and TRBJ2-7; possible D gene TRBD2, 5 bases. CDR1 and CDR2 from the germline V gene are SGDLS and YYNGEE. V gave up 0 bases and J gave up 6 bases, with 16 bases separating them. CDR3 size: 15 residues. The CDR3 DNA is TGTGCCAGCAGCGTAGGACTTCAGTCCGCGGGCGAGCAGTACTTC. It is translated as CASSVGLQSAGEQYF.

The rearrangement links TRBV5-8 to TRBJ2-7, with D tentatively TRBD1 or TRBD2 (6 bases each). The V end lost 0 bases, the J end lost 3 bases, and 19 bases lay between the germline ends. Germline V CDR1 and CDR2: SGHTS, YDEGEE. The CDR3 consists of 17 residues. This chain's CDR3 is CASSLGGAGLLNYEQYF. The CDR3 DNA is TGTGCCAGCAGCTTGGGGGGGGCGGGACTTCTTAACTACGAGCAGTACTTC.

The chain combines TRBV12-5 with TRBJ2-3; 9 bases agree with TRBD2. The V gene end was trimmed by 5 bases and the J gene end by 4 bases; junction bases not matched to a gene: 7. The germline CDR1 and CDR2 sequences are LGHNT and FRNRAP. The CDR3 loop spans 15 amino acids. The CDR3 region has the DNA TGTGCTAGTGGTCTTGACAGGACTAGCGCAGATACGCAGTATTTT. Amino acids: CASGLDRTSADTQYF.

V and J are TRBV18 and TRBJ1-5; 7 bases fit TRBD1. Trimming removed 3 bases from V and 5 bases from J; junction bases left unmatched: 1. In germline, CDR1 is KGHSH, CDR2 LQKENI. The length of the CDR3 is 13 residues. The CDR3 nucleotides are TGTGCCAGCTCACCGGGGACAGATCAGCCCCAGCATTTT. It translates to CASSPGTDQPQHF. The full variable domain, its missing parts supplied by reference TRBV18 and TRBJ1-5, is NAGVMQNPRHLVRRRGQEARLRCSPMKGHSHVYWYRQLPEEGLKFMVYLQKENIIDESGMPKERFSAEFPKEGPSILRIQQVVRGDSAAYFCASSPGTDQPQHFGDGTRLSIL.

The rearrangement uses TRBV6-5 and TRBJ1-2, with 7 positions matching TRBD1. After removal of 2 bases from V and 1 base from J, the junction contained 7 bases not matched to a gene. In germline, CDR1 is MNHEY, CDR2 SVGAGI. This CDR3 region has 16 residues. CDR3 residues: CASSYSKTGSNYGYTF. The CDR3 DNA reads TGTGCCAGCAGTTACAGTAAGACAGGGAGTAACTATGGCTACACCTTC.

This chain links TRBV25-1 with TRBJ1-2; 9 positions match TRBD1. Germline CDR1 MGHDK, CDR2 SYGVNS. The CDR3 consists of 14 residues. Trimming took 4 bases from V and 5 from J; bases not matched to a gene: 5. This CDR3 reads CASSGADRGYGYTF. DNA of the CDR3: TGTGCCAGCAGTGGGGCGGACAGGGGTTATGGCTACACCTTC.

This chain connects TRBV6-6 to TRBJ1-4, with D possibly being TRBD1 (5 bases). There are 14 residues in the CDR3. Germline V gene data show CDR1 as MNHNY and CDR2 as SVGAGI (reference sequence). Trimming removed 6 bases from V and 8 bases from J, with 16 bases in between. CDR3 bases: TGTGCCAGCAGCCCCCCCTTCGGGGGGGAAAAACTGTTTTTT. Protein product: CASSPPFGGEKLFF.

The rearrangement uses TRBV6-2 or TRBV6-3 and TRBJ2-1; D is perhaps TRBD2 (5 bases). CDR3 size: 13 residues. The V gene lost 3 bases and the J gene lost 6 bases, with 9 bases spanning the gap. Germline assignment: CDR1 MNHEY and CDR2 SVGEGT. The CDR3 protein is CASSYTSSNEQFF. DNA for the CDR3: TGTGCCAGCAGTTATACTAGTTCCAATGAGCAGTTCTTC.

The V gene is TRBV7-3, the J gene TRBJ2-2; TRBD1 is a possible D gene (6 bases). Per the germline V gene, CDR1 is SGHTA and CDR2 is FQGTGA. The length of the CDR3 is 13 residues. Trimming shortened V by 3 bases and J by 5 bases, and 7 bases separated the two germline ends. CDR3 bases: TGTGCCAGCAGCTTGAGGGGGACCGGGGAGCTGTTTTTT. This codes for CASSLRGTGELFF.

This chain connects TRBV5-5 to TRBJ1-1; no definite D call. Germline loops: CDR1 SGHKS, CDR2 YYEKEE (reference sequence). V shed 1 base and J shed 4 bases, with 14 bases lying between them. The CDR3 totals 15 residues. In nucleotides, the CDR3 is TGTGCCAGCAGCTTGTTTAGTCAGAGGGCCACTGAAGCTTTCTTT. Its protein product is CASSLFSQRATEAFF. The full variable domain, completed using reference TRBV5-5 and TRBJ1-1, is DAGVTQSPTHLIKTRGQQVTLRCSPISGHKSVSWYQQVLGQGPQFIFQYYEKEERGRGNFPDRFSARQFPNYSSELNVNALLLGDSALYLCASSLFSQRATEAFFGQGTRLTVV.

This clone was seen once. CDR3 DNA sequence: TGTGCCAGCAGCTTGTCAGGGGGCAGCGAGCAGTACTTC. Protein product: CASSLSGGSEQYF. J is TRBJ2-7 and V is TRBV5-4, with 8 positions matching TRBD1. V trimming: 1 base; J trimming: 6 bases; junction bases outside the gene matches: 3. The CDR3 has 13 residues. CDR1 and CDR2 (germline): SGHNT, YYREEE (reference sequence).

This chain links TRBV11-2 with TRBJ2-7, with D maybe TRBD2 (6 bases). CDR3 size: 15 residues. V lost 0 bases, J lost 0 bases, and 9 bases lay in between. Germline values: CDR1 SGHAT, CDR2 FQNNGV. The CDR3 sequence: CASSLDHGSSYEQYF. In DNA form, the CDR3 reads TGTGCCAGCAGCTTAGACCACGGGAGCTCCTACGAGCAGTACTTC.

Here the CDR3 reads CASSLGRAPTGTEAFF. CDR3 bases: TGTGCCAGCAGCTTAGGGAGAGCCCCCACGGGCACTGAAGCTTTCTTT. The chain couples TRBV7-8 to TRBJ1-1; D not certain. The CDR3 length is 16 residues. In germline, CDR1 is SGHVS, CDR2 FQNEAQ. V lost 1 base, J lost 4 bases, and 16 bases lay in between.

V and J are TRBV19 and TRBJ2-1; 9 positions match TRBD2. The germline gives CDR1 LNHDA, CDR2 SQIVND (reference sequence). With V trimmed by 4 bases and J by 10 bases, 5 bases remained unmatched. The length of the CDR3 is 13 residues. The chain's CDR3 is CASSRASGVEQFF. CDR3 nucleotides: TGTGCCAGTAGTAGGGCTAGCGGGGTGGAGCAGTTCTTC. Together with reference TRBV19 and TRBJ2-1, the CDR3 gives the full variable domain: DGGITQSPKYLFRKEGQNVTLSCEQNLNHDAMYWYRQDPGQGLRLIYYSQIVNDFQKGDIAEGYSVSREKKESFPLTVTSAQKNPTAFYLCASSRASGVEQFFGPGTRLTVL.

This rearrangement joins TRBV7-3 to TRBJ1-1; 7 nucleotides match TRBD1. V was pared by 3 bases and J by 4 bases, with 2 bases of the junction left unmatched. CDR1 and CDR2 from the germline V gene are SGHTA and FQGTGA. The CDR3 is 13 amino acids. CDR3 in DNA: TGTGCCAGCAGCTTCGGGACAGTCACTGAAGCTTTCTTT. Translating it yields CASSFGTVTEAFF.

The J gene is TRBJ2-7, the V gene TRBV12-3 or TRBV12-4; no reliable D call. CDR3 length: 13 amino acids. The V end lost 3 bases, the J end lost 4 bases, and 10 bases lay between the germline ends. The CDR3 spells CASSLVRLYEQYF. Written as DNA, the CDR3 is TGTGCCAGCAGTTTGGTCAGACTTTACGAGCAGTACTTC.

CDR3 coding DNA: TGTGCCAGCACCCTAGCGGGGGGATTCACAGATACGCAGTATTTT. This encodes CASTLAGGFTDTQYF. The rearrangement joins TRBV2 to TRBJ2-3; 11 nucleotides line up with TRBD2. Germline-derived CDR1 and CDR2 are SNHLY and FYNNEI. The CDR3 sequence is 15 residues long. Trimming at V came to 7 bases and at J to 2 bases, leaving 5 bases not matched to a gene.

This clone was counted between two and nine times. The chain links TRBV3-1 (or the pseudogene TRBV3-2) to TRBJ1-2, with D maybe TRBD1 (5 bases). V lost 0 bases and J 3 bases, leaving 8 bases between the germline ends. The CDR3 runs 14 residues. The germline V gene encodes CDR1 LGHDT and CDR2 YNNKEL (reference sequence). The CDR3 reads CASSQDDRYYGYTF. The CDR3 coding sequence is TGTGCCAGCAGCCAAGATGACAGATACTATGGCTACACCTTC.

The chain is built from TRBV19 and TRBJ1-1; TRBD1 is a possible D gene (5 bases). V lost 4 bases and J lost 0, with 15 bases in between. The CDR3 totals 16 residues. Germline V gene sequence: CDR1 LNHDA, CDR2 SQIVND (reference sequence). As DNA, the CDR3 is TGTGCCAGTAGTACCCGGTCGGGGGTGATGAACACTGAAGCTTTCTTT. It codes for CASSTRSGVMNTEAFF.

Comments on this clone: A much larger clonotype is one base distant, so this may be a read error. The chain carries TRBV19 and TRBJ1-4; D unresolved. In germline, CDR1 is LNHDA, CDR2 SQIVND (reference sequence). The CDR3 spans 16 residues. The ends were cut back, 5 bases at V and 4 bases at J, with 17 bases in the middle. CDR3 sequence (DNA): TGTGCCAGTAGTGGGTGGGCCAGACCGAATAATGAAAAACTGTTTTTT. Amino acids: CASSGWARPNNEKLFF.